This TCR beta chain originates from a study of OX40 agonist ivuxolimab in advanced cancers. Across the whole study: From roughly 20 to 90 years was the age range, with a mean of around 54 years, and around 80% were male. Regarding the study as a whole: CD8+ T cells averaged more expanded clones than CD4+.

The table came from immunoSEQ multiplex PCR; TCRdb's copy has only in-frame clones and leaves some out. There are about 66,000 clones in the sample; about 91% occur only once, and 0.31% lies in the top ten. The CDR3 covers 16 residues. The V and J ends lost 0 bases and 7 bases respectively, with 16 bases between them. The germline gives CDR1 LNHDA, CDR2 SQIVND (reference sequence). Excluded were patients having autoimmune disease history or systemic immunosuppression. The study sampled blood at baseline, cycle 4 day 1, and cycle 7 day 1. This clone has a single count. Its antigen remains unidentified. The chain uses TRBV19 and TRBJ1-5, with a weak D call TRBD1 (6 bases). The receptor was derived from an adult with an advanced solid tumor such as melanoma, head and neck, liver or kidney cancer. This material consisted of CD4+ or CD8+ T cells sorted from blood, taken in a trial of the OX40 agonist ivuxolimab. The CDR3 spells CASSIDGAGVWQPQHF. CDR3 nucleotides: TGTGCCAGTAGTATAGATGGGGCAGGGGTGTGGCAGCCCCAGCATTTT.